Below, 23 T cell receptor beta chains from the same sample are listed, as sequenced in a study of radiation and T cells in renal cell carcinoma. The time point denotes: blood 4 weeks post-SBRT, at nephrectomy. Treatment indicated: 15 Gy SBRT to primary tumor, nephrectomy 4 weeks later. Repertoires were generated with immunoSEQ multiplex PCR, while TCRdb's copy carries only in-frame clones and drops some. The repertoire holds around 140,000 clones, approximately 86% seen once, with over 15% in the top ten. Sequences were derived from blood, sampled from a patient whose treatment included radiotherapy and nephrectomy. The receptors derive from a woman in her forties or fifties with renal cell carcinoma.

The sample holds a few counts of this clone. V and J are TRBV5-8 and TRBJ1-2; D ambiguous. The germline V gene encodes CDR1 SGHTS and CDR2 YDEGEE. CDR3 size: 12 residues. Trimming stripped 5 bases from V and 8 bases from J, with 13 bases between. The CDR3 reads CASRGYPEGYTF. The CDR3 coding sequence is TGTGCCAGCAGAGGCTACCCGGAAGGCTACACCTTC.

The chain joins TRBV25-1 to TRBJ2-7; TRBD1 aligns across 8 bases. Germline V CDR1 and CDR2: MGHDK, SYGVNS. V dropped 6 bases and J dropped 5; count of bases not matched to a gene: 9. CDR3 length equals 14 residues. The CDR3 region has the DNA TGTGCCAGCAGGCGGACAGGGAAGGTAGACGAGCAGTACTTC. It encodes CASRRTGKVDEQYF.

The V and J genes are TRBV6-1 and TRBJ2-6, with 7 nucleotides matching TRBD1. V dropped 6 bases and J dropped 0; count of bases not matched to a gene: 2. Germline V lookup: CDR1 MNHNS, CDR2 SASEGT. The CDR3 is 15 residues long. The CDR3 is CASRTGSSGANVLTF. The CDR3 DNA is TGTGCCAGCAGGACAGGGAGCTCTGGGGCCAACGTCCTGACTTTC.

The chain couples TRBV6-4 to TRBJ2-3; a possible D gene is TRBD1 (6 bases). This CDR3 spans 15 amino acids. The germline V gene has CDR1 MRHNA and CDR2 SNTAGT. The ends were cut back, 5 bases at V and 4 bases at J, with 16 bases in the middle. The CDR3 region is CASSLGAGAADTQYF. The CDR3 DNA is TGTGCCAGCAGTCTGGGGGCAGGGGCCGCAGATACGCAGTATTTT.

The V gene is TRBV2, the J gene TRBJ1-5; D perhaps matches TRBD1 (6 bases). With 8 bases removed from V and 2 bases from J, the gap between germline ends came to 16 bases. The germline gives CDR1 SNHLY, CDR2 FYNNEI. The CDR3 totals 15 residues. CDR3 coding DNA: TGTGCCAGCGAACTTGAAAGACAGGGCAATCAGCCCCAGCATTTT. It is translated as CASELERQGNQPQHF.

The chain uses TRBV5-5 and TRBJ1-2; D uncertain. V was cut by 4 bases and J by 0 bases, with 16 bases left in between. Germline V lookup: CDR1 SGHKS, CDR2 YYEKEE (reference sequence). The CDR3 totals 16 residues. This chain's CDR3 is CASSRWSGNANYGYTF. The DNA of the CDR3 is TGTGCCAGCAGCCGCTGGTCGGGAAACGCTAACTATGGCTACACCTTC.

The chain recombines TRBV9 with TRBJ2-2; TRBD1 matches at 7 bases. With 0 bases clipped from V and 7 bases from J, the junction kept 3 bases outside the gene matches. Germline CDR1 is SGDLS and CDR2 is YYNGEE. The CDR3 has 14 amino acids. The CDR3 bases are TGTGCCAGCAGCGTAGGCCAGGGGGTCGGGGAGCTGTTTTTT. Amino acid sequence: CASSVGQGVGELFF.

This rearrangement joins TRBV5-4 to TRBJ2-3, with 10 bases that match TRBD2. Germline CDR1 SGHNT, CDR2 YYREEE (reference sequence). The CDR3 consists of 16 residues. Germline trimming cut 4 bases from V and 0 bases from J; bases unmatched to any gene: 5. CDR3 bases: TGTGCCAGCAGCCCCGGGACTAGCGCTAGCACAGATACGCAGTATTTT. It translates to CASSPGTSASTDTQYF.

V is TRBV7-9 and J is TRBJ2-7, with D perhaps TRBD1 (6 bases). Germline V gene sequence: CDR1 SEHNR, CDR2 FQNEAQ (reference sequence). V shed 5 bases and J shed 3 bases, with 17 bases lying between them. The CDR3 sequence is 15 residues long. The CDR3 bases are TGTGCCAGCAGCGGACCTACAGGGCGTCACTACGAGCAGTACTTC. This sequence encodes CASSGPTGRHYEQYF.

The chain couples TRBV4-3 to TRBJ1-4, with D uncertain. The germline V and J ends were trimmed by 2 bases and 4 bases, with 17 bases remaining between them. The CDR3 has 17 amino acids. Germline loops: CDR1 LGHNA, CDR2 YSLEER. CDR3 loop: CASSQTHGPPGNEKLFF. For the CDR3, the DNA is TGCGCCAGCAGCCAAACACATGGGCCGCCCGGTAATGAAAAACTGTTTTTT.

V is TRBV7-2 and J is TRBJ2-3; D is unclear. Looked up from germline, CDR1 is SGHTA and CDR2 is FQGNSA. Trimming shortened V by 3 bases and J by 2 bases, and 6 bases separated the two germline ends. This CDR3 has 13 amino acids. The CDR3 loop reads CASSLGFTDTQYF. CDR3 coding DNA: TGTGCCAGCAGCTTGGGATTCACAGATACGCAGTATTTT.

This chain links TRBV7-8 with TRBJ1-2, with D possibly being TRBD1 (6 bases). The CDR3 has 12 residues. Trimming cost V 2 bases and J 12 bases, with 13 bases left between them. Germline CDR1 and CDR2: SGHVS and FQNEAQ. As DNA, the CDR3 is TGTGCCAGCAGCTTAAATTGGGGGGCGGACACCTTC. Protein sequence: CASSLNWGADTF.

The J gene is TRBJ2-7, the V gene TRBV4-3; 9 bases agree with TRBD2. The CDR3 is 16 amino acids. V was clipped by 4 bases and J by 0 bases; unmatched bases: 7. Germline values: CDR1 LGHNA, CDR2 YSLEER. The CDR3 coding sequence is TGCGCCAGCAGCCTTTACCATAGCGGGAGCTCCTACGAGCAGTACTTC. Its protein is CASSLYHSGSSYEQYF.

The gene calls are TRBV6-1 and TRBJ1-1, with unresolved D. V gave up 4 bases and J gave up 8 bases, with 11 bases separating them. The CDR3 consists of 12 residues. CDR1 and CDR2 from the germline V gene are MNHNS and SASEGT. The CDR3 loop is CASSGTLTEAFF. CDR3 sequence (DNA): TGTGCCAGCAGTGGGACCTTAACGGAAGCTTTCTTT.

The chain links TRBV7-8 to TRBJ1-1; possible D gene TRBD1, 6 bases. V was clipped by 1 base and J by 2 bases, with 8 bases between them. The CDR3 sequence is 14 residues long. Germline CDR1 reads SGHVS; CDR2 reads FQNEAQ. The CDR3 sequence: CASSLGTANTEAFF. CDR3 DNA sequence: TGTGCCAGCAGCTTAGGGACAGCTAACACTGAAGCTTTCTTT.

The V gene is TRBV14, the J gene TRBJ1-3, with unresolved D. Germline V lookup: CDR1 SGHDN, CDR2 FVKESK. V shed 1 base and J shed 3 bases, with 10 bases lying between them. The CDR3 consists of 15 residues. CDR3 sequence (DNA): TGTGCCAGCAGCCAAGGACAAGGGTTTGGAAACACCATATATTTT. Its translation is CASSQGQGFGNTIYF.

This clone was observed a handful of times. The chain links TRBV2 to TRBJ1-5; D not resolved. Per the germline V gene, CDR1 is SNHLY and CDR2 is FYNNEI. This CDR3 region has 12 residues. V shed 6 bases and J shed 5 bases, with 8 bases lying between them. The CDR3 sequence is CASSSLYQPQHF. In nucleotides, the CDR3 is TGTGCCAGCAGCTCCCTATATCAGCCCCAGCATTTT. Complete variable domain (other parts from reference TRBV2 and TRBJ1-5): EPEVTQTPSHQVTQMGQEVILRCVPISNHLYFYWYRQILGQKVEFLVSFYNNEISEKSEIFDDQFSVERPDGSNFTLKIRSTKLEDSAMYFCASSSLYQPQHFGDGTRLSIL.

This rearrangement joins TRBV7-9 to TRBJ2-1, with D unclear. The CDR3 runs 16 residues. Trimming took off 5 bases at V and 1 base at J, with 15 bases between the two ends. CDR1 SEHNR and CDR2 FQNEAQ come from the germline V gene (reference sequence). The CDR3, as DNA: TGTGCCAGCAGCCTCATGTCACCAATTTCCTACAATGAGCAGTTCTTC. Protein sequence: CASSLMSPISYNEQFF. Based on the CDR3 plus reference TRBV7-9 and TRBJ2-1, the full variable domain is DTGVSQNPRHKITKRGQNVTFRCDPISEHNRLYWYRQTLGQGPEFLTYFQNEAQLEKSRLLSDRFSAERPKGSFSTLEIQRTEQGDSAMYLCASSLMSPISYNEQFFGPGTRLTVL.

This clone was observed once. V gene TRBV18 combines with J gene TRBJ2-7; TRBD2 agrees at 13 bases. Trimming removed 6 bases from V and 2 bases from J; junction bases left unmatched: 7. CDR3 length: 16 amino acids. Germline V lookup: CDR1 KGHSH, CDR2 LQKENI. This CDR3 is CASSGLGTSGTYEQYF. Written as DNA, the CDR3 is TGTGCCAGCTCCGGTCTAGGGACTAGCGGGACCTACGAGCAGTACTTC.

The CDR3 loop reads CASNTGSLYNEQFF. The CDR3 DNA sequence: TGTGCCAGCAATACTGGCAGCCTATACAATGAGCAGTTCTTC. The chain uses TRBV2 and TRBJ2-1; D not certain. With 7 bases removed from V and 4 bases from J, the gap between germline ends came to 14 bases. The CDR3 consists of 14 residues. CDR1 is SNHLY, CDR2 FYNNEI, per germline.

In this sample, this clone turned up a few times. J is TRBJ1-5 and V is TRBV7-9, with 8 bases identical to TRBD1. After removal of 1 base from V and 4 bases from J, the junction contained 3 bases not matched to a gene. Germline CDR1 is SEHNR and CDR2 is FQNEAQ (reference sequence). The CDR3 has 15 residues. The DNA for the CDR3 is TGTGCCAGCAGCTTAGACCGACAGGGGAATCAGCCCCAGCATTTT. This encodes CASSLDRQGNQPQHF.

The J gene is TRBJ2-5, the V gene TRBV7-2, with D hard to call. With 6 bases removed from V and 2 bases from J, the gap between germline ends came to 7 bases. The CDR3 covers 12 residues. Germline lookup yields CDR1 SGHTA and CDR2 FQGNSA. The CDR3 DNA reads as TGTGCCAGCAGTGCAGTTCAAGAGACCCAGTACTTC. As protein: CASSAVQETQYF.

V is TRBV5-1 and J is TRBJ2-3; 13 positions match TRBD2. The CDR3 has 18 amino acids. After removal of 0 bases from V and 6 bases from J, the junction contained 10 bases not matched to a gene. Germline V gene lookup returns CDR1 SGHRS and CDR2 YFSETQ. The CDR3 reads CASSLAPMTSGRYDTQYF. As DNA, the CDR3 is TGCGCCAGCAGCTTGGCCCCTATGACTAGCGGGAGGTATGATACGCAGTATTTT.